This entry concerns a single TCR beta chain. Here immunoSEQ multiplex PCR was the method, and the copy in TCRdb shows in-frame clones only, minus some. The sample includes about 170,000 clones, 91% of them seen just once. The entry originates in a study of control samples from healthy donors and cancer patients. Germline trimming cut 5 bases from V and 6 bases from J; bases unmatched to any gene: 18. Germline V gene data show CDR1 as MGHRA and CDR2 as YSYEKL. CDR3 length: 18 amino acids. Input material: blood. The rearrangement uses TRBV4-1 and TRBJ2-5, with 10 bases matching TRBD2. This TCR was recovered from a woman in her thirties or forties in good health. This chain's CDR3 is CASSTSPSGGAGLQTQYF. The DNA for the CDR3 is TGCGCCAGCAGCACCTCCCCTAGCGGGGGTGCTGGTCTACAGACCCAGTACTTC.